The 18 T cell receptor beta chains below all came from one sample that was sequenced in a study of human T cells and chemical hapten exposure. Specified time point: pre-sensitization, week 0. Treatment described: therapeutic diphenylcyclopropenone sensitization with weekly scalp DPC. One entry per CDR3 protein, called by TCRdb with MiXCR from the RACE reads. The data show around 120,000 distinct CDR3 sequences, with less than 15% seen just once and around 2.8% held by the top ten. The sample consisted of whole blood, taken in connection with sensitization to the hapten diphenylcyclopropenone (DPC). The source of these receptors is a woman aged 18-35 years with alopecia areata. Some clones in this sample may be carry-over from other donors' samples.

In its sample, this clonotype was seen a few times. The chain links TRBV6-1 to TRBJ2-7; the D is unclear. Germline loops: CDR1 MNHNS, CDR2 SASEGT. This CDR3 has 16 residues. V gave up 2 bases and J gave up 4 bases, with 18 bases separating them. The CDR3 DNA follows: TGTGCCAGCAGTGAACCTTACTCATCTGTGAGGTACGAGCAGTACTTC. It is translated as CASSEPYSSVRYEQYF.

V gene TRBV7-9 combines with J gene TRBJ1-4, with D tentatively TRBD1 (6 bases). Germline V gene data show CDR1 as SEHNR and CDR2 as FQNEAQ (reference sequence). Trimming removed 5 bases from V and 3 bases from J, with 16 bases in between. The CDR3 is 16 amino acids. Written as DNA, the CDR3 is TGTGCCAGCAGCCCGACCCGGACAGCTTCTAATGAAAAACTGTTTTTT. Translated: CASSPTRTASNEKLFF.

This clonotype was found a few times. J is TRBJ1-5 and V is TRBV2; 9 nucleotides agree with TRBD1. The length of the CDR3 is 14 residues. Per the germline V gene, CDR1 is SNHLY and CDR2 is FYNNEI. V trimming: 6 bases; J trimming: 6 bases; junction bases outside the gene matches: 6. CDR3 residues: CASSPGTGPQPQHF. Written as DNA, the CDR3 is TGTGCCAGCAGCCCCGGGACAGGGCCTCAGCCCCAGCATTTT.

This clonotype showed up just a few times. This rearrangement joins TRBV10-3 to TRBJ2-7; D remains ambiguous. This CDR3 comprises 8 residues. Trimming took 10 bases from V and 6 from J, leaving 4 bases between them. The germline CDR1 and CDR2 sequences are ENHRY and SYGVKD. The CDR3: CARTEQYF. CDR3 bases: TGTGCCAGGACCGAGCAGTACTTC.

The chain carries TRBV12-3 or TRBV12-4 and TRBJ2-5; a weak D match, TRBD1 (6 bases). V was cut by 6 bases and J by 0 bases, with 11 bases left in between. CDR3 length equals 14 residues. The CDR3 here is CASSVGQYQETQYF. DNA of the CDR3: TGTGCCAGCAGCGTTGGACAGTACCAAGAGACCCAGTACTTC.

This clonotype appeared a few times. The chain combines TRBV27 with TRBJ2-3; 9 bases map to TRBD1. With 4 bases clipped from V and 4 bases from J, the junction kept 3 bases outside the gene matches. From germline, CDR1 is MNHEY and CDR2 SMNVEV (reference sequence). The length of the CDR3 is 14 residues. DNA for the CDR3: TGTGCCAGCAGTTCGGACAGGGGTGCAGATACGCAGTATTTT. Residues: CASSSDRGADTQYF.

This clonotype has just a few counts. V gene TRBV5-1 combines with J gene TRBJ2-3; 8 positions agree with TRBD1. The CDR3 is made up of 15 amino acids. The germline CDR1 and CDR2 sequences are SGHRS and YFSETQ. J was trimmed by 3 bases and V by 3 bases; bases with no gene match: 6. CDR3 nucleotide sequence: TGCGCCAGCAGCTCGCAGGGGGCTCGGACAGATACGCAGTATTTT. Protein product: CASSSQGARTDTQYF.

This clonotype showed up just a few times. This chain links TRBV20-1 with TRBJ2-5, with TRBD1 matching 8 bases. Germline trimming cut 8 bases from V and 5 bases from J; bases unmatched to any gene: 10. From germline, CDR1 is DFQATT and CDR2 SNEGSKA (reference sequence). CDR3 length equals 13 residues. CDR3 loop: CSPHQGARETQYF. CDR3 DNA: TGCAGTCCGCATCAGGGGGCCCGGGAGACCCAGTACTTC.

The CDR3 loop is CASSYSKFQATRSYGYTF. Here the CDR3 DNA reads TGTGCCAGCAGTTACTCGAAATTTCAGGCCACGAGGAGCTATGGCTACACCTTC. The chain combines TRBV6-2 or TRBV6-3 with TRBJ1-2; no reliable D call. Deletions cut 0 bases from V and 4 bases from J, with 21 bases between. CDR3 size: 18 residues. CDR1 and CDR2 (germline): MNHEY, SVGEGT.

The chain couples TRBV10-2 to TRBJ2-1; D is perhaps TRBD1 (5 bases). The CDR3 loop spans 13 amino acids. Germline CDR1 and CDR2: WSHSY and SAAADI. The V end lost 1 base, the J end lost 7 bases, and 8 bases lay between the germline ends. The CDR3 region is CASSEFRVNEQFF. Written as DNA, the CDR3 is TGCGCCAGCAGTGAGTTCAGGGTTAATGAGCAGTTCTTC.

The J gene is TRBJ2-1, the V gene TRBV20-1, with D possibly being TRBD1 or TRBD2 (6 bases each). CDR3 length: 15 amino acids. Germline CDR1 reads DFQATT; CDR2 reads SNEGSKA (reference sequence). V was trimmed by 4 bases and J by 3 bases, leaving 16 bases between them. The CDR3 coding sequence is TGCAGTGCTATGTTAAGGAGGGGGAACTACAATGAGCAGTTCTTC. This encodes CSAMLRRGNYNEQFF.

A few counts support this clonotype. The genes are TRBV27 and TRBJ1-2, with a weak D call TRBD1 (6 bases). This CDR3 is 14 amino acids long. Germline V gene lookup returns CDR1 MNHEY and CDR2 SMNVEV (reference sequence). Trimming shortened V by 2 bases and J by 2 bases, and 9 bases separated the two germline ends. The CDR3 bases are TGTGCCAGCAGTTTAGTGGACAGAAACTATGGCTACACCTTC. Its protein is CASSLVDRNYGYTF.

This clonotype turned up a few times. The junction departs from germline at one end; a sequencing error may be responsible. The chain is built from TRBV28 and TRBJ2-7, with a tentative D call TRBD2 (5 bases). The CDR3 contains 12 residues. CDR1 is MDHEN and CDR2 is SYDVKM in the germline V gene. The CDR3 DNA is TGTGCCACCGGGGTGGCGTTATTGGAGCAGCACTTC. Protein sequence: CATGVALLEQHF.

This clonotype was found many times. CDR3: CASSPGGLQETQYF. The CDR3 DNA sequence: TGTGCCAGCAGCCCGGGGGGACTGCAAGAGACCCAGTACTTC. The chain couples TRBV7-2 to TRBJ2-5; 7 nucleotides align to TRBD2. This CDR3 is 14 amino acids long. Germline trimming cut 5 bases from V and 2 bases from J; bases unmatched to any gene: 5. The germline V gene has CDR1 SGHTA and CDR2 FQGNSA.

The rearrangement links TRBV28 to TRBJ2-7, with D uncertain. V was shortened by 2 bases and J by 2 bases, with 7 bases between the two germline ends. This CDR3 is built from 13 residues. From germline, CDR1 is MDHEN and CDR2 SYDVKM. The CDR3 DNA reads as TGTGCCAGCAGTTTAAAACCCACCTACGAGCAGTACTTC. Translating it yields CASSLKPTYEQYF.

This clonotype has at least ten counts. This sequence joins TRBV5-1 and TRBJ1-1; D may be TRBD1 (5 bases). The CDR3 contains 13 residues. Trimming removed 4 bases from V and 1 base from J, with 8 bases in between. Germline CDR1 SGHRS, CDR2 YFSETQ. The CDR3 sequence: CASSEQENTEAFF. DNA of the CDR3: TGCGCCAGCAGCGAACAGGAGAACACTGAAGCTTTCTTT.

This clonotype was counted many times. J is TRBJ1-3 and V is TRBV29-1, with no clear D. CDR3 size: 11 residues. Germline V gene lookup returns CDR1 SQVTM and CDR2 ANQGSEA. V dropped 1 base and J dropped 7 bases, with 5 bases sitting between them. CDR3 DNA sequence: TGCAGCGTTGAAGTCCTTAACACCATATATTTT. Its translation: CSVEVLNTIYF. Variable domain in full (rest from reference TRBV29-1 and TRBJ1-3): SAVISQKPSRDICQRGTSLTIQCQVDSQVTMMFWYRQQPGQSLTLIATANQGSEATYESGFVIDKFPISRPNLTFSTLTVSNMSPEDSSIYLCSVEVLNTIYFGEGSWLTVV.

This clonotype was picked up one time. V and J are TRBV28 and TRBJ2-7; D might be TRBD1 (5 bases). This CDR3 has 13 residues. CDR1 is MDHEN and CDR2 is SYDVKM in the germline V gene. Between the trimmed V and J ends, which lost 7 bases and 0 bases, there was a span of 10 bases. CDR3 protein: CASKDSLSYEQYF. The CDR3 DNA sequence: TGTGCCAGCAAAGACAGCCTCTCCTACGAGCAGTACTTC.